Listed below are T cell receptor beta chains from one sample, sequenced in a study of spatial heterogeneity in lung cancer. TCRdb fed the 5' RACE reads into MiXCR, producing one record per CDR3 protein. The repertoire has some 9,500 distinct CDR3 sequences, roughly 13% of them found once; the top ten carry roughly an eighth. Sequencing was performed on lung tumor tissue, taken at surgery. These receptors were taken from a male donor with early-stage non-small cell lung cancer. The CDR3 runs from the conserved cysteine through the conserved F or W. D genes are given only for firm matches. Not every row has a clone size; where given, it reads once, few, many or a size class.

j_call clone_size d_call cdr3_length v_call cdr3_aa
TRBJ2-1 many TRBD2 16 TRBV3-1 CASSFRGGSSYNEQFF
TRBJ2-5 - - 14 TRBV6-1 CASTLGQTQETQYF
TRBJ1-2 many TRBD1 15 TRBV4-2 CASSQGGRDRVGYTF
TRBJ2-4 many - 13 TRBV12-3/TRBV12-4 CASGGARKNIQYF
TRBJ2-3 many TRBD2 15 TRBV7-6 CASSGKSGRDVTQYF
TRBJ1-5 few - 12 TRBV15 CATSRDQQPQHF
TRBJ1-6 many TRBD1 15 TRBV7-9 CASSFGQGYNSPLHF
TRBJ1-2 medium-sized - 15 TRBV10-3 CAIRLQGPFNYGYTF
TRBJ2-6 many - 15 TRBV5-1 CASSLENSGANVLTF
TRBJ2-2 - - 13 TRBV12-3/TRBV12-4 CASSLNGIGELFF
TRBJ2-3 - - 14 TRBV15 CATSRDGPWDTQYF
TRBJ2-6 many - 16 TRBV7-2 CASSLSTSSGANVLTF
TRBJ1-1 many - 15 TRBV3-1 CASRQSRVGGTEAFF
TRBJ1-2 many - 16 TRBV12-3/TRBV12-4 CASSLGDYRKLYGYTF
TRBJ2-1 - - 12 TRBV3-1 CASSQDLNEQFF
TRBJ2-2 medium-sized - 16 TRBV30 CAWSLSPGGATGELFF
TRBJ1-5 large - 12 TRBV24-1 CAPGGGNQPQHF
TRBJ1-2 many - 13 TRBV20-1 CSASAQGNYGYTF
TRBJ1-5 - - 14 TRBV12-3/TRBV12-4 CASSPTGPGAPQHF
TRBJ2-7 many TRBD2 12 TRBV29-1 CSVEDGTNEQYF
TRBJ2-5 many TRBD2 17 TRBV4-2 CASSQDRETSGRETQYF
TRBJ2-2 medium-sized - 14 TRBV5-6 CASSWTVNTGELFF
TRBJ1-1 many - 14 TRBV12-5 CASGLTRMNTEAFF
TRBJ1-1 many - 12 TRBV7-9 CASSFSRSEAFF
TRBJ1-2 many TRBD1 15 TRBV24-1 CATSSPGQGAYGYTF
TRBJ2-5 many TRBD1 15 TRBV18 CASSPGTGGRETQYF
TRBJ1-2 many - 15 TRBV20-1 CSARATPNHNYGYTF
TRBJ2-3 few - 13 TRBV10-3 CAIRSRGTDTQYF
TRBJ2-7 many - 14 TRBV19 CASSMQVDSYEQYF
TRBJ2-3 many - 14 TRBV7-8 CASSLVGSTDTQYF